This T cell receptor beta chain stems from a study of T-cell memory formation after mild COVID-19. The sample holds a few counts of this clonotype. Libraries for TCRalpha and TCRbeta carried sample barcodes and unique molecular identifiers via 5'RACE. TCRdb redid the calling of the 5' RACE reads with MiXCR, one entry per CDR3 protein. This table holds about 350,000 distinct CDR3 sequences, roughly 13% found once. J lost 4 bases, V lost 3 bases, and 9 bases had no gene match. CDR3 size: 16 residues. Germline CDR1 and CDR2: ENHRY and SYGVKD. The rearrangement uses TRBV10-3 and TRBJ1-5, with TRBD1 matching 7 bases. Sequenced sample: PBMCs or a T cell subset sorted from them (not recorded which). This TCR came from a man younger than 35 who had mild COVID-19 (a few samples of this study predate the infection). Cell type and time point are not known. CDR3 bases: TGTGCCATCAGTGATACTCCGGGACAGCAAAATCAGCCCCAGCATTTT. Its protein product is CAISDTPGQQNQPQHF.